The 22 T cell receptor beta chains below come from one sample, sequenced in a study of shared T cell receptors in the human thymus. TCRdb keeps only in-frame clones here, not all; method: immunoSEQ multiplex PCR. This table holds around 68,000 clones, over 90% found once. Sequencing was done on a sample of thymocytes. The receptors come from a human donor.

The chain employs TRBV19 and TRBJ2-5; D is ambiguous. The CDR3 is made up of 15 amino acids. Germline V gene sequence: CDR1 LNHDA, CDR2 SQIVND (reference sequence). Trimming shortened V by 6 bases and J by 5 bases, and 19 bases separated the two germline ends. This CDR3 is CASSPGVHRNETQYF. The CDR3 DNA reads TGTGCCAGTAGCCCCGGAGTTCACCGAAACGAGACCCAGTACTTC.

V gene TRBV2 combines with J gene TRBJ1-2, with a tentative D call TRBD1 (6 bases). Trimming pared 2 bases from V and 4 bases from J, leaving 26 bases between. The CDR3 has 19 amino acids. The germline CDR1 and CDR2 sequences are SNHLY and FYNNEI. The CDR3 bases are TGTGCCAGCAGTGAATTCGGTTTTAGAGGGGGGCGCGGTCCCTATGGCTACACCTTC. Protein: CASSEFGFRGGRGPYGYTF.

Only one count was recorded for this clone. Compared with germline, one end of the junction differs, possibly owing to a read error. DNA for the CDR3: TGTGCCAGCAGTTACTCTCTAGACACCGAACACCGGGGAGCTGTTTTT. Protein product: CASSYSLDTEHRGAVF. The rearrangement links TRBV6-6 to TRBJ2-2, with a tentative D call TRBD2 (5 bases). The CDR3 length is 16 residues. CDR1 is MNHNY and CDR2 is SVGAGI in the germline V gene (reference sequence).

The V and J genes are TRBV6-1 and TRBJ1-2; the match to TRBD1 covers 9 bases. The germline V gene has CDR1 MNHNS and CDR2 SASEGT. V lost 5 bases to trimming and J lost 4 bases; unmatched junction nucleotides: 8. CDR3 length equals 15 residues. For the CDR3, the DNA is TGTGCCAGCAGTACCAGACAGGGGGGCAGCTATGGCTACACCTTC. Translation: CASSTRQGGSYGYTF.

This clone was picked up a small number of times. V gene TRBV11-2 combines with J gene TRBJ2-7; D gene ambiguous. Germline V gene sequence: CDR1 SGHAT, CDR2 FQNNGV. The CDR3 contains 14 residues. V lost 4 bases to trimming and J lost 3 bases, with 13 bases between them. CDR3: CASSSRRLIYEQYF. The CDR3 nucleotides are TGTGCCAGCAGCTCCAGGCGGTTAATCTACGAGCAGTACTTC.

This CDR3 reads CASSFRGGQETQYF. The CDR3 DNA reads TGTGCCAGCAGTTTCCGAGGGGGACAAGAGACCCAGTACTTC. The chain carries TRBV27 and TRBJ2-5, with a weak D call TRBD1 (6 bases). The CDR3 has 14 amino acids. Germline V gene sequence: CDR1 MNHEY, CDR2 SMNVEV (reference sequence). V was trimmed by 3 bases and J by 2 bases, leaving 10 bases between them.

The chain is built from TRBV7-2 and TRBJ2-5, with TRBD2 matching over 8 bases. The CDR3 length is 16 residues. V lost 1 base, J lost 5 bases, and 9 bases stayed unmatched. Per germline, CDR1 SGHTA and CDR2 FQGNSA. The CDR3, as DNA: TGTGCCAGCAGCTTAGAAAGCGGGGGAGAGAGGGAGACCCAGTACTTC. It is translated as CASSLESGGERETQYF.

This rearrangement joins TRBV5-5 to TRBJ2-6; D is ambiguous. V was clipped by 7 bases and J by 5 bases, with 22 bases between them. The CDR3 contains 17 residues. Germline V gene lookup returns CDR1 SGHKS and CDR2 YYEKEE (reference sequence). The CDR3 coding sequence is TGTGCCAGCTATAGCAATGTCGCACAAAGTCGGGCCAACGTCCTGACTTTC. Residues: CASYSNVAQSRANVLTF.

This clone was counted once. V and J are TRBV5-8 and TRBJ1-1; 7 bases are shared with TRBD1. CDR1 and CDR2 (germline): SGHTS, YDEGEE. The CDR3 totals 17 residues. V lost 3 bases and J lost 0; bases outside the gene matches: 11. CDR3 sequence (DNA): TGTGCCAGCAGCTCAATGCAACAGGGGCGATTGAACACTGAAGCTTTCTTT. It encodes CASSSMQQGRLNTEAFF.

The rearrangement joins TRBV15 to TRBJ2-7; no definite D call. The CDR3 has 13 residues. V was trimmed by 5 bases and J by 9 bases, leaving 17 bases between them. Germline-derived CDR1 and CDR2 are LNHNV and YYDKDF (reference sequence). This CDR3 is CATSDFSTPGQYF. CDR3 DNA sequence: TGTGCCACCAGCGATTTCAGTACTCCCGGGCAGTACTTC.

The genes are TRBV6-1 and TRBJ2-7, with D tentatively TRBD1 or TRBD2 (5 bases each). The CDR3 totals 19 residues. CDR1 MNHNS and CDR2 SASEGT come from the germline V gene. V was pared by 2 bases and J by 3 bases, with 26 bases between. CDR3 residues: CASSETRTSGTPCCYEQYF. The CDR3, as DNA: TGTGCCAGCAGTGAAACACGTACTTCGGGGACCCCCTGTTGCTACGAGCAGTACTTC.

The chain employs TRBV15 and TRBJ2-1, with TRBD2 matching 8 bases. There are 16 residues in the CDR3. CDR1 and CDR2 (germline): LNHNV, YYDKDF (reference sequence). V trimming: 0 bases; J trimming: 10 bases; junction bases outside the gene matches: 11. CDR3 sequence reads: CATSRETGGPLAEQFF. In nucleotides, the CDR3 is TGTGCCACCAGCAGAGAGACGGGGGGGCCCCTCGCAGAGCAGTTCTTC.

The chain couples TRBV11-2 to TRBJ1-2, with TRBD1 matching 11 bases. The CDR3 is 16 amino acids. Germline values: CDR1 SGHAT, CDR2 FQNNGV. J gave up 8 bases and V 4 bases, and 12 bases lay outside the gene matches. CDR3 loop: CASSSHTGQGARGYTF. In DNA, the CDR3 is TGTGCCAGCAGCTCACATACCGGACAGGGGGCGCGAGGCTACACCTTC.

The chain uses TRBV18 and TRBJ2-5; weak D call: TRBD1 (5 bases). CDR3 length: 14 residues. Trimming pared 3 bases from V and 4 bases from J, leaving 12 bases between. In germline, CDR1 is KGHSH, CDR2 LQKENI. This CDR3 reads CASSPRAALETQYF. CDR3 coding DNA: TGTGCCAGCTCACCCAGGGCGGCCTTAGAGACCCAGTACTTC. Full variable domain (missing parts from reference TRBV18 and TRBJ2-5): NAGVMQNPRHLVRRRGQEARLRCSPMKGHSHVYWYRQLPEEGLKFMVYLQKENIIDESGMPKERFSAEFPKEGPSILRIQQVVRGDSAAYFCASSPRAALETQYFGPGTRLLVL.

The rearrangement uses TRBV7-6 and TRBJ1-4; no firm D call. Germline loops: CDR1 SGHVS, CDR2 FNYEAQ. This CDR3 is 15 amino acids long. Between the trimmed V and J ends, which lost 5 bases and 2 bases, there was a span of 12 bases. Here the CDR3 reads CASSPLRRTNEKLFF. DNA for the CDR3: TGTGCCAGCAGCCCCCTTAGACGGACTAATGAAAAACTGTTTTTT.

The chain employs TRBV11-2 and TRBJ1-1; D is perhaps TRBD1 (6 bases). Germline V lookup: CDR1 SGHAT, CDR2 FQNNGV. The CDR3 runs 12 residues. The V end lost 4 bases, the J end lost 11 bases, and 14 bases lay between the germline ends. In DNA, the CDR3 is TGTGCCAGCAGCTATGGGGGCGCAAGGGCTTTCTTT. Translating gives CASSYGGARAFF. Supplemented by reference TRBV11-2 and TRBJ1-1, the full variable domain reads EAGVAQSPRYKIIEKRQSVAFWCNPISGHATLYWYQQILGQGPKLLIQFQNNGVVDDSQLPKDRFSAERLKGVDSTLKIQPAKLEDSAVYLCASSYGGARAFFGQGTRLTVV.

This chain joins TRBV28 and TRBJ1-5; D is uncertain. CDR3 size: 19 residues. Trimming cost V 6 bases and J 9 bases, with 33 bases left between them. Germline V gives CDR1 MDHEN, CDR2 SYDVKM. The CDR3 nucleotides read TGTGCCAGCAGATTAAGCCCGATAGTAAACATAGACACCCGTCGGCCCCAGCATTTT. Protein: CASRLSPIVNIDTRRPQHF.

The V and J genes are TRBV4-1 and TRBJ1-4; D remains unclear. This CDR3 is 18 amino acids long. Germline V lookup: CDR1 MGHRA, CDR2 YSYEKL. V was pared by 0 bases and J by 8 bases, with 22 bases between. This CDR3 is CASSQDALLPAPSEKLFF. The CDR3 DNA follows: TGCGCCAGCAGCCAAGATGCCCTCCTCCCGGCGCCCTCCGAAAAACTGTTTTTT.

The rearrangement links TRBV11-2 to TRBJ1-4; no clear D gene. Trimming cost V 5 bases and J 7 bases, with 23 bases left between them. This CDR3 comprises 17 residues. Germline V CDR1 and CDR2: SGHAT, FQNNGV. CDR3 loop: CASSVRTRTARGEKLFF. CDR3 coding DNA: TGTGCCAGCAGCGTACGGACCCGGACGGCTCGGGGTGAAAAACTGTTTTTT.

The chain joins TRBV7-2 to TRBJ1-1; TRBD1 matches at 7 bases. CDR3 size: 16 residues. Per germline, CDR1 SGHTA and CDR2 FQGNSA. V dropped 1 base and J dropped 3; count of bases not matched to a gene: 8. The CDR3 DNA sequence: TGTGCCAGCAGCTTAGGCAGACAGGGAATGGACACTGAAGCTTTCTTT. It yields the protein CASSLGRQGMDTEAFF.

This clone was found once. The chain's CDR3 is CASSLGLAGTDTQYF. CDR3 nucleotides: TGCGCCAGCAGCCTGGGACTAGCGGGGACAGATACGCAGTATTTT. The rearrangement uses TRBV5-1 and TRBJ2-3; 13 bases are shared with TRBD2. Germline assignment: CDR1 SGHRS and CDR2 YFSETQ. CDR3 length equals 15 residues. Trimming took 4 bases from V and 3 from J; bases not matched to a gene: 2. The whole variable domain, remainder taken from reference TRBV5-1 and TRBJ2-3, is KAGVTQTPRYLIKTRGQQVTLSCSPISGHRSVSWYQQTPGQGLQFLFEYFSETQRNKGNFPGRFSGRQFSNSRSEMNVSTLELGDSALYLCASSLGLAGTDTQYFGPGTRLTVL.

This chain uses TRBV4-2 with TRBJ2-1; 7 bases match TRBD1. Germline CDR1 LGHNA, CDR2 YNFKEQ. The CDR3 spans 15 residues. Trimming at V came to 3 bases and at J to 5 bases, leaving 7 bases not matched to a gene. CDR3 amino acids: CASSHPGQENNEQFF. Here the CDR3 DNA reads TGTGCCAGCAGCCACCCTGGACAGGAGAACAATGAGCAGTTCTTC.